Sequencing of this T cell receptor beta chain was carried out in a study of CD8 T cells in Susac syndrome. Whole-study results and caveats: An acknowledgment was made by the study that its TCR sequencing and HLA analysis involved relatively few individuals. Susac-specific public clones numbered about 15 in total CD8+ repertoires (and roughly five in CD8+ TEMRA repertoires). Susac CD8+ cells expanded clonally the most in TEMRA cells and in active patients.

CDR3 length: 13 amino acids. V was shortened by 6 bases and J by 7 bases, with 12 bases between the two germline ends. Germline V gene data show CDR1 as MNHEY and CDR2 as SVGAGI. An amount of RNA that ranged from roughly 0.5 to 1 ug was reverse transcribed with random hexamers. Via MiXCR, TCRdb re-called the immunoSEQ multiplex PCR reads, giving one row per CDR3 protein. The data show 100,000 to 110,000 distinct CDR3 sequences, about 96% seen once. Negative isolation yielded CD8+ and CD4+ T cells; FACS enriched TEMRA cells. A note on this clonotype: What it recognizes is unknown.

The chain couples TRBV6-5 to TRBJ2-2; D is unclear. The sequence came from a human donor with Susac syndrome. Material for sequencing was CD8+ T cells from PBMCs. CDR3 region: CASSLTPNGELFF. CDR3 coding DNA: TGTGCCAGCAGCCTTACCCCCAACGGGGAGCTGTTTTTT.